This T cell receptor beta chain was found in a study of cytomegalovirus exposure and HLA in healthy donors (dated by TCRdb to the late 2010s). Looking at the study overall: In an earlier analysis of some 610 of the donors, less than 350 Gb of sequence data and approximately 120 million unique TCR beta sequences from roughly 190 million T cells were reported. The genetic ancestry cluster associated with self-reported Caucasian donors included around 76% of the roughly 400 genotyped donors. Genome-wide SNP genotypes for about 55% of the roughly 670 donors were used in a later genetic analysis, which treated that subset as a discovery cohort. To decide whether each TCR beta V gene segment behaved as functional or pseudogenic, an earlier analysis of some 600 of the donors relied on high-throughput TCR beta sequencing. In the later analysis, no new phenotypic data were used to find candidate immune exposures; instead, reliance was placed on TCR beta sequences and their occurrence across donors. Donor age, sex, ethnicity and CMV serostatus were compiled together with the repertoire data. On average, around 240,000 unique TCR beta nucleotide sequences were sequenced per donor among 398 genotyped donors of the cohort, with around 19% of those sequences being non-productive. Using immunosequencing, the study profiled T cell repertoires from around 680 subjects and related those repertoires to cytomegalovirus serostatus. An early release that covered roughly 600 HLA-typed donors contained 250 to 350 gigabases of sequencing data and around 85 million unique TCR sequences. The study combined high-throughput TCR immunosequencing, statistical association of individual TCRs with disease status, and machine learning to predict cytomegalovirus infection status. HLA typing covered class I and class II loci at four-digit resolution. The number of donors typed differed by locus, with roughly 620-640 for A, B, C, DRB1 and DQB1, around 500 for DQA1, about 610 for DPA1, and over 400 for DPB1. Roughly five DR-DQ haplotypes were treated as single units for association and clustering because of strong linkage in the cohort. A later analysis re-examined previously published TCR beta repertoires from 610 or so donors and added high-resolution HLA genotyping to investigate patterns of TCR occurrence. All discovery cohort repertoires had been generated on a single sequencing platform. The study was designed to test whether signatures of past pathogen exposure could be identified by cataloging public T cell receptors. A separate validation cohort of roughly 120 different subjects was used in addition to the approximately 610-subject first cohort. Beyond this particular receptor, the publication reports: Most TCR sequences were observed very rarely across donors, whereas some public TCRs were present in many individuals. Presence/absence analyses assumed roughly uniform sequencing depth across donors, an assumption that may not hold. According to the authors, the approach could potentially be generalized to other disease states and immunological phenotypes. Some IMGT-functional V segments, including TRBV6-2 and TRBV6-3, could not be distinguished by the 87-base-pair reads and were therefore excluded. In a later analysis, the rate of TCR association differed among HLA loci, with DRB1 alleles having the most associated TCRs and HLA-C alleles having the fewest. According to a later analysis, parvovirus B19, influenza, CMV and Epstein-Barr virus appeared linked to several top co-occurrence clusters. Because HLA typing was unavailable for some donors at each locus, only the typed subset was used in association tests. A further reported finding was that TCR beta sequences accurately predicted the HLA-A and HLA-B alleles for most subjects in the first cohort. Only TCR beta chains were sequenced in this cohort, and the absence of alpha or paired-chain data limited detectable features. CMV serostatus was the only immune exposure information available for the cohort. A later genetic analysis reported fewer N-insertions in productive TCRs among donors in an Asian-associated ancestry cluster than the approximately 670-donor mean. V-gene and J-gene trimming of TCR beta chains was associated with a missense DCLRE1C variant in a later genetic analysis, and the association was replicated in an independent cohort. Linkage disequilibrium might explain the correlated functional status among segregating V segments, but an unknown experimental factor could not be ruled out. In a later analysis, HLA-associated TCR beta chains were found to be more clonally expanded and to have lower generation probabilities than equally common non-associated chains. In both the original and validation cohorts, the classifier was reported to diagnose cytomegalovirus status with high specificity and sensitivity. A later analysis associated 16,951 TCR beta sequences with specific HLA alleles at a false discovery rate of 0.05. A few of the identified cytomegalovirus-associated TCR beta chains were confirmed in vitro to be specific for cytomegalovirus antigens. Most CMV-associated TCR beta chains appeared to be HLA-restricted in a later analysis, and the HLA associations seemed to be driven largely by CMV exposure. The earlier analysis of nearly 600 of the donors excluded 15 to 20 rarely observed V segments, including chromosome 9 orphons, because counts were too low. Strong co-occurrence of HLA alleles, especially DR and DQ, made assigning TCR associations to individual alleles difficult. Broadly in line with IMGT annotations, most TCR beta V segments showed up in productive rearrangements about 87% or about 30% of the time in an earlier analysis of roughly 590 of the donors. The sequencing pipeline was judged likely to have produced a cluster of highly shared sequence variants as a technical artifact. A total of roughly 160 TCR beta chains were listed by the study as associated with cytomegalovirus.

Trimming accounts for 5 bases at V and 4 bases at J, while the number of junction bases matched to no gene is 5. Reading from cysteine to phenylalanine, the CDR3 counts 15 amino acids. The kept DNA is CDR3 alone, 45 bases in frame from the first base. CDR1 SGHTA and CDR2 FQGTGA were looked up in the germline V gene. Libraries were built with the immunoSEQ multiplex PCR assay. A mixture of 60 forward primers for TCR Vbeta segments and 13 reverse primers for TCR Jbeta segments was used in the multiplex PCR. A multiplex PCR assay on genomic DNA amplified the CDR3 region of rearranged TCR beta genes. The Illumina HiSeq System was used to sequence the amplified TCR beta libraries as 87-base-pair reads. Per the original workflow: A later analysis counted about 82 million unique TCR beta chains across the 600 to 850 repertoires, and approximately 11 million of these chains were shared by at least two donors. A nearest-neighbor algorithm error-corrected the raw reads and collapsed the reads into unique sequences, merging closely related sequences to remove PCR and sequencing errors. Alignment of CDR3 sequences to IMGT reference sequences was used to assign V, D and J gene segments. For a sequence to be retained, at least a six-nucleotide match to both a V gene segment and a J gene segment was required. A rearrangement was called productive if the CDR3 had no stop codons and remained in frame with V and J, and every other rearrangement was called non-productive. Following IMGT convention, CDR3 was defined as the stretch from the second conserved V-encoded cysteine to the conserved J-encoded phenylalanine. In an earlier analysis of around 570 of the donors, sequences lacking an unambiguous match to a single V gene segment were excluded. An earlier analysis of fewer than 750 of the donors classified V segments as functional when productive rearrangements were above 56.7% and as segregating when the standard deviation between donors was above 5%. A statistical classification framework was built for diagnosing cytomegalovirus status from the catalog of TCR beta chain sequences. A later analysis assigned V and J genes by comparing TCR nucleotide sequences with IMGT/GENE-DB human TR gene sequences. In a later analysis, CDR3 sequences and most-parsimonious VDJ recombination scenarios were assigned using the TCRdist pipeline. In a later analysis, each TCR beta chain was defined by its CDR3 amino acid sequence together with its V-gene family, and reads without a unique V-gene family were excluded. A later analysis removed roughly 590 highly shared, low-generation-probability nucleotide sequences to deal with suspected cross-contamination and a sequencing artifact. In a later analysis, a clonal expansion index was calculated for each public chain from normalized within-repertoire ranks of inferred template counts. In a later analysis, generation probabilities were computed with a VDJ recombination model fitted to out-of-frame rearrangements, and the resulting probabilities were checked against IGoR. In a later analysis, TCR-TCR, TCR-HLA and TCR-CMV co-occurrence was scored with hypergeometric tests, and a repertoire-size bias correction was applied to TCR pairs. False discovery rates were estimated in a later analysis by permuting HLA or CMV assignments 20 times. In a later analysis, co-occurring TCRs were grouped with DBSCAN, and TCRdist sequence similarity was added when clustering was performed within HLA-allele-positive subsets. Repertoires with fewer than 30,000 or more than 120,000 public chains, plus five repertoires with anomalous nucleotide sharing, were excluded from co-occurrence clustering. Sourced from immuneACCESS, this table was stored by TCRdb with only in-frame sequences that have V and J called. A share of the clones is absent; for the studies checked, an unresolved V gene accounts for under half, and the remainder has no known explanation. That table supplies the V and J calls and clone size; D and trimming were determined from the DNA. In this sample the table shows over 150,000 clones, about 76% of which occur a single time. The top ten constitute 7.4% of the sample.

The cohort consisted of hundreds of healthy bone marrow donors. At the time of sampling, every cohort member was nominally healthy, though immune exposures that went unrecorded were likely present. The donor tested CMV seropositive, placing the donor among the 289 seropositive members of the cohort. A peripheral blood sample was collected from each donor, and TCR beta sequencing was performed on peripheral blood mononuclear cells. The Qiagen DNeasy Blood Extraction Kit was used to extract genomic DNA from the blood cell samples. A remark on this clone: Its antigen remains unidentified. No much larger clone is present one base from it, and per-base qualities are unavailable.

The sample taken for sequencing was PBMCs. The sequence was obtained from a male donor in good health and CMV-seropositive. The chain links TRBV7-3 with TRBJ2-1; TRBD1 fits 10 bases in the junction. The CDR3 reads CASSPRDRGYNEQFF. The DNA sequence follows: TGTGCCAGCAGCCCCCGGGACAGGGGTTACAATGAGCAGTTCTTC.